The 24 T cell receptor beta chains below come from one sample, sequenced in a study of blood T cell repertoires in COVID-19. Repertoires were generated with immunoSEQ multiplex PCR, while TCRdb's copy carries only in-frame clones and drops some. Seen here are 300,000 or so clones, more than 80% observed once, and the top ten hold over 3.5%. Sequencing was performed on peripheral blood. The receptors derive from a middle-aged woman with acute or convalescent COVID-19.

The chain employs TRBV7-9 and TRBJ1-5; unclear D gene. The CDR3 contains 14 residues. Germline V gene data show CDR1 as SEHNR and CDR2 as FQNEAQ (reference sequence). Trimming cost V 2 bases and J 0 bases, with 5 bases left between them. CDR3 DNA: TGTGCCAGCAGCTTAACAAATAGCAATCAGCCCCAGCATTTT. Encoded protein: CASSLTNSNQPQHF.

V usage is TRBV21-1 and J usage is TRBJ2-7; no DNA check was done on the table's D call, TRBD1. TRBV21-1 is a pseudogene. The CDR3 totals 14 residues. CDR3 bases: TGTGCCAGCAGCAAAGAAGCAGGGGAATACGAGCAGTACGTC. This sequence encodes CASSKEAGEYEQYV.

The chain combines TRBV27 with TRBJ2-7; TRBD2 matches 9 bases. Germline V gives CDR1 MNHEY, CDR2 SMNVEV (reference sequence). V trimming: 0 bases; J trimming: 3 bases; junction bases outside the gene matches: 6. The CDR3 consists of 16 residues. CDR3 loop: CASSLSGLAGLYEQYV. CDR3 nucleotides: TGTGCCAGCAGTTTATCAGGGCTAGCGGGACTCTACGAGCAGTACGTC.

This clone is a singleton in its sample. The chain recombines TRBV11-2 with TRBJ2-1, with no clear D. The CDR3 extends over 14 amino acids. V was shortened by 0 bases and J by 5 bases, with 8 bases between the two germline ends. Germline V lookup: CDR1 SGHAT, CDR2 FQNNGV. DNA of the CDR3: TGTGCCAGCAGCTTAGAGGCAGGAAACAATGAGCAGTTCTTC. It translates to CASSLEAGNNEQFF. Full variable domain (outside the CDR3, taken from reference TRBV11-2 and TRBJ2-1): EAGVAQSPRYKIIEKRQSVAFWCNPISGHATLYWYQQILGQGPKLLIQFQNNGVVDDSQLPKDRFSAERLKGVDSTLKIQPAKLEDSAVYLCASSLEAGNNEQFFGPGTRLTVL.

The chain is built from TRBV11-2 and TRBJ2-7; D gene unclear. Trimming took off 2 bases at V and 1 base at J, with 9 bases between the two ends. CDR1 is SGHAT, CDR2 FQNNGV, per germline. The CDR3 has 14 residues. CDR3 sequence: CASSLPGNSYEQYV. CDR3 nucleotide sequence: TGTGCCAGCAGCTTACCAGGCAATTCCTACGAGCAGTACGTC.

The gene calls are TRBV6-1 and TRBJ1-2; 8 nucleotides match TRBD1. The V gene's germline CDR1 is MNHNS and CDR2 SASEGT. The CDR3 runs 16 residues. V lost 4 bases and J lost 1; bases outside the gene matches: 8. For the CDR3, the DNA is TGTGCCAGCAGTGCTCTCGGGACAGGAGTTAACTATGGCTACACCTTC. This sequence encodes CASSALGTGVNYGYTF.

The J gene is TRBJ1-2, the V gene TRBV19, with a weak D call TRBD1 (5 bases). Germline V lookup: CDR1 LNHDA, CDR2 SQIVND (reference sequence). This CDR3 spans 12 amino acids. The V end was cut by 7 bases, the J end by 8 bases, with 14 bases between. For the CDR3, the DNA is TGTGCCAGTAACCCGGGGGGTCACGGCTACACCTTC. Translation: CASNPGGHGYTF.

The rearrangement joins TRBV10-2 to TRBJ2-2, with D perhaps matching TRBD1 (5 bases). Germline CDR1 is WSHSY and CDR2 is SAAADI. The germline V and J ends were trimmed by 6 bases and 2 bases, with 16 bases remaining between them. This CDR3 contains 16 residues. CDR3: CASRPATRVNTGELFF. CDR3 DNA sequence: TGCGCCAGCAGACCTGCAACCAGGGTCAACACCGGGGAGCTGTTTTTT.

The chain joins TRBV12-5 to TRBJ2-2; 10 positions agree with TRBD2. CDR1 and CDR2 (germline): LGHNT, FRNRAP. Germline trimming cut 1 base from V and 4 bases from J; bases unmatched to any gene: 15. CDR3 length: 20 amino acids. CDR3 sequence reads: CASGLDTIAGGQFATGELFF. The CDR3 DNA sequence: TGTGCTAGTGGTTTGGACACAATAGCGGGGGGACAATTTGCCACCGGGGAGCTGTTTTTT.

This clone has only one observation. This chain uses TRBV6-5 with TRBJ1-1; D is perhaps TRBD1 (5 bases). CDR1 and CDR2 (germline): MNHEY, SVGAGI. The V end was cut by 6 bases, the J end by 6 bases, with 11 bases between. CDR3 size: 12 residues. The CDR3 bases are TGTGCCAGCAGCGTGCGGGACGCTGAAGCTTTCTTT. This encodes CASSVRDAEAFF.

This sequence joins TRBV4-2 and TRBJ2-5; 7 bases are a match to TRBD2. Per the germline V gene, CDR1 is LGHNA and CDR2 is YNFKEQ. The CDR3 is 15 amino acids. V was clipped by 5 bases and J by 4 bases; unmatched bases: 10. CDR3 sequence (DNA): TGTGCCAGCAGCACACAGCGGGGTCGAGGAGAGACCCAGTACTTC. Its protein product is CASSTQRGRGETQYF.

The genes are TRBV2 and TRBJ1-5, with a tentative D call TRBD1 (6 bases). Germline CDR1 is SNHLY and CDR2 is FYNNEI. The CDR3 runs 14 residues. The V gene lost 4 bases and the J gene lost 2 bases, with 9 bases spanning the gap. CDR3 amino acids: CASSGGGRNQPQHF. CDR3 sequence (DNA): TGTGCCAGCAGTGGGGGGGGCCGCAATCAGCCCCAGCATTTT. Full variable domain (outside the CDR3, taken from reference TRBV2 and TRBJ1-5): EPEVTQTPSHQVTQMGQEVILRCVPISNHLYFYWYRQILGQKVEFLVSFYNNEISEKSEIFDDQFSVERPDGSNFTLKIRSTKLEDSAMYFCASSGGGRNQPQHFGDGTRLSIL.

V is TRBV15 and J is TRBJ1-2; a possible D gene is TRBD1 (5 bases). From germline, CDR1 is LNHNV and CDR2 YYDKDF (reference sequence). Trimming took off 3 bases at V and 6 bases at J, with 20 bases between the two ends. This CDR3 region has 16 residues. The CDR3 loop reads CATSSARPPWGHGYTF. The DNA for the CDR3 is TGTGCCACCAGCAGCGCCAGGCCACCATGGGGCCATGGCTACACCTTC.

The chain is built from TRBV4-1 and TRBJ1-3; unclear D gene. V lost 0 bases to trimming and J lost 4 bases, with 19 bases between them. There are 18 residues in the CDR3. Germline CDR1 is MGHRA and CDR2 is YSYEKL. CDR3 coding DNA: TGCGCCAGCAGCCAAGAGGGGTTCGGACTCGCTGGGGGAAACACCATATATTTT. Its translation is CASSQEGFGLAGGNTIYF.

J is TRBJ2-5 and V is TRBV6-5; D gene unclear. This CDR3 is 14 amino acids long. Germline assignment: CDR1 MNHEY and CDR2 SVGAGI. V lost 5 bases and J 7 bases, leaving 17 bases between the germline ends. CDR3 sequence reads: CASSPNPAEVTQYF. The CDR3 coding sequence is TGTGCCAGCAGTCCAAACCCGGCTGAGGTGACCCAGTACTTC.

Comment on this clone: This same CDR3 is encoded by further DNA sequences in the sample. This chain uses TRBV19 with TRBJ1-1; weak D call: TRBD1 (5 bases). Per the germline V gene, CDR1 is LNHDA and CDR2 is SQIVND (reference sequence). Trimming removed 9 bases at V and 3 bases at J, with 14 bases between. The CDR3 totals 13 residues. DNA of the CDR3: TGTGCCAGCTCCCCCACAGGATACACTGAAGCTTTCTTT. Its translation: CASSPTGYTEAFF. Filled out from reference TRBV19 and TRBJ1-1, the complete variable domain reads DGGITQSPKYLFRKEGQNVTLSCEQNLNHDAMYWYRQDPGQGLRLIYYSQIVNDFQKGDIAEGYSVSREKKESFPLTVTSAQKNPTAFYLCASSPTGYTEAFFGQGTRLTVV.

The chain joins TRBV29-1 to TRBJ1-1; D is undetermined. V gave up 4 bases and J gave up 5 bases, with 17 bases separating them. CDR3 length equals 14 residues. The germline V gene has CDR1 SQVTM and CDR2 ANQGSEA. CDR3 in amino acids: CSVGGYSGMTEAFF. CDR3 coding DNA: TGCAGCGTTGGAGGATATTCCGGAATGACTGAAGCTTTCTTT. Full variable domain (remainder filled in from reference TRBV29-1 and TRBJ1-1): SAVISQKPSRDICQRGTSLTIQCQVDSQVTMMFWYRQQPGQSLTLIATANQGSEATYESGFVIDKFPISRPNLTFSTLTVSNMSPEDSSIYLCSVGGYSGMTEAFFGQGTRLTVV.

The genes are TRBV24-1 and TRBJ2-2; 7 bases match TRBD1. Germline V gives CDR1 KGHDR, CDR2 SFDVKD. The length of the CDR3 is 16 residues. Trimming cost V 0 bases and J 3 bases; bases outside gene matches: 3. The CDR3 sequence: CATSDLYTGDTGELFF. Written as DNA, the CDR3 is TGTGCCACCAGTGATTTGTATACAGGGGACACCGGGGAGCTGTTTTTT.

The J gene is TRBJ1-1, the V gene TRBV6-5; D is undetermined. The ends were cut back, 0 bases at V and 4 bases at J, with 12 bases in the middle. The CDR3 has 15 residues. Germline lookup yields CDR1 MNHEY and CDR2 SVGAGI. CDR3 sequence: CASSYSSLSVTEAFF. Written as DNA, the CDR3 is TGTGCCAGCAGTTACTCCTCCTTGTCGGTCACTGAAGCTTTCTTT.

The chain combines TRBV30 with TRBJ1-4; 8 bases line up with TRBD1. The CDR3 length is 14 residues. V dropped 4 bases and J dropped 5; count of bases not matched to a gene: 6. Germline V lookup: CDR1 GTSNPN, CDR2 SVGIG (reference sequence). CDR3 residues: CAWTFGDRNEKLFF. The CDR3 nucleotides read TGTGCCTGGACCTTTGGGGACAGGAATGAAAAACTGTTTTTT.

The chain links TRBV7-2 to TRBJ1-1; D gene unclear. Germline V gives CDR1 SGHTA, CDR2 FQGNSA. The V gene lost 5 bases and the J gene lost 5 bases, with 12 bases spanning the gap. This CDR3 region has 13 residues. CDR3 nucleotide sequence: TGTGCCAGCAGCGACTACCGAGGTACTGAAGCTTTCTTT. This encodes CASSDYRGTEAFF.

This rearrangement joins TRBV10-3 to TRBJ1-6, with D tentatively TRBD1 (5 bases). The CDR3 runs 13 residues. Per the germline V gene, CDR1 is ENHRY and CDR2 is SYGVKD. V gave up 6 bases and J gave up 9 bases, with 12 bases separating them. CDR3 region: CAISDATVSPLHF. CDR3 in DNA: TGTGCCATCAGCGACGCGACAGTTTCACCCCTCCACTTT.

The table lists this clone with a count of one. The CDR3 here is CASSQGDRDGGYTF. As DNA, the CDR3 is TGTGCCAGCAGCCAAGGGGACAGGGATGGAGGCTACACCTTC. The gene calls are TRBV3-1 (or the pseudogene TRBV3-2) and TRBJ1-2; 9 bases match TRBD1. V gave up 1 base and J gave up 8 bases; unmatched junction bases: 5. Germline V gives CDR1 LGHDT, CDR2 YNNKEL (reference sequence). The CDR3 has 14 amino acids.

The V and J genes are TRBV7-2 and TRBJ2-2, with no clear D. Germline CDR1 is SGHTA and CDR2 is FQGNSA. CDR3 length: 14 residues. The V gene lost 1 base and the J gene lost 3 bases, with 6 bases spanning the gap. The DNA of the CDR3 is TGTGCCAGCAGCTTAGTCCCGGACACCGGGGAGCTGTTTTTT. This gives the protein CASSLVPDTGELFF.